The 11 T cell receptor beta chains below were found in one sample sequenced in a study of T cell repertoires in cytomegalovirus infection. TCRdb re-derived calls from the reads in MiXCR, one entry per CDR3 protein. The sample records fewer than 250,000 distinct CDR3 sequences, 10% to 15% being singletons. The sample comprised PBMCs. These receptors were collected from a human donor in good health (CMV status not recorded). Some clones in this sample may be carry-over from other donors' samples.

This clonotype was observed at least ten times. This chain joins TRBV7-9 and TRBJ2-5; 8 bases line up with TRBD2. The CDR3 spans 13 residues. With V trimmed by 7 bases and J by 5 bases, 6 bases remained unmatched. Looked up from germline, CDR1 is SEHNR and CDR2 is FQNEAQ (reference sequence). This CDR3 is CASTSGGDETQYF. The DNA of the CDR3 is TGTGCCAGCACCTCCGGGGGGGACGAGACCCAGTACTTC.

This clonotype was counted ten times or more. V and J are TRBV27 and TRBJ2-7; D perhaps matches TRBD2 (6 bases). V was clipped by 4 bases and J by 2 bases, with 18 bases between them. In germline, CDR1 is MNHEY, CDR2 SMNVEV (reference sequence). The CDR3 has 16 residues. Written as DNA, the CDR3 is TGTGCCAGCAGTTCGAAGGTAGCGGCCTTTACCTACGAGCAGTACTTC. Translated: CASSSKVAAFTYEQYF.

This clonotype turned up a few times. This chain links TRBV28 with TRBJ1-1; D not certain. This CDR3 spans 14 amino acids. The V gene lost 2 bases and the J gene lost 0 bases, with 7 bases spanning the gap. The germline gives CDR1 MDHEN, CDR2 SYDVKM. CDR3 in DNA: TGTGCCAGCAGTTTAAGTCAGCTGAACACTGAAGCTTTCTTT. Translation gives CASSLSQLNTEAFF.

The genes are TRBV12-3 or TRBV12-4 and TRBJ1-2, with no clear D. The CDR3 is 14 amino acids. The V end was cut by 2 bases, the J end by 7 bases, with 14 bases between. CDR3 residues: CASSLTLSGSGYTF. The DNA of the CDR3 is TGTGCCAGCAGTTTAACGCTCAGCGGTTCTGGCTACACCTTC.

This clonotype has ten or more counts. The chain employs TRBV12-3 or TRBV12-4 and TRBJ2-2; D gene ambiguous. The CDR3 length is 15 residues. Trimming pared 7 bases from V and 4 bases from J, leaving 16 bases between. This CDR3 is CASTPAPTGTGELFF. The DNA of the CDR3 is TGTGCCAGCACTCCCGCCCCGACGGGCACCGGGGAGCTGTTTTTT.

This clonotype was recorded many times. The gene calls are TRBV6-2 or TRBV6-3 and TRBJ2-7, with a tentative D call TRBD2 (5 bases). In germline, CDR1 is MNHEY, CDR2 SVGEGT. The CDR3 consists of 17 residues. V lost 1 base and J 2 bases, leaving 18 bases between the germline ends. CDR3 in DNA: TGTGCCAGCAGTTACTACGGCGGGTCCTCGGGAACCTACGAGCAGTACTTC. Translation: CASSYYGGSSGTYEQYF.

This clonotype has ten or more counts. The J gene is TRBJ1-4, the V gene TRBV7-2, with a tentative D call TRBD1 (6 bases). CDR1 and CDR2 (germline): SGHTA, FQGNSA. This CDR3 is 14 amino acids long. The ends were cut back, 1 base at V and 11 bases at J, with 14 bases in the middle. The CDR3 region is CASSLDGGAEKLFF. The CDR3 DNA reads as TGTGCCAGCAGCTTAGACGGGGGCGCGGAGAAACTGTTTTTT.

On this clonotype: This CDR3 is missing its conserved last phenylalanine or tryptophan, likely due to a read error. The rearrangement joins TRBV10-3 to TRBJ1-1, with TRBD1 matching 8 bases. Trimming removed 3 bases from V and 1 base from J; junction bases left unmatched: 1. This CDR3 comprises 14 residues. CDR1 ENHRY and CDR2 SYGVKD come from the germline V gene. This CDR3 is CAISDGTGNTEAFV. CDR3 DNA sequence: TGTGCCATCAGTGACGGGACAGGGAACACTGAAGCTTTCGTT.

This clonotype was found many times. The chain uses TRBV2 and TRBJ2-3; no reliable D call. The CDR3 extends over 10 amino acids. The V end lost 7 bases, the J end lost 5 bases, and 4 bases lay between the germline ends. CDR1 and CDR2 (germline): SNHLY, FYNNEI. As DNA, the CDR3 is TGTGCCAGCAAAGAAGATACGCAGTATTTT. Translation gives CASKEDTQYF. The full variable domain, completed using reference TRBV2 and TRBJ2-3, is EPEVTQTPSHQVTQMGQEVILRCVPISNHLYFYWYRQILGQKVEFLVSFYNNEISEKSEIFDDQFSVERPDGSNFTLKIRSTKLEDSAMYFCASKEDTQYFGPGTRLTVL.

This clonotype appeared many times. The chain employs TRBV2 and TRBJ1-1; TRBD1 might be the D (6 bases). The length of the CDR3 is 14 residues. Trimming left V 6 bases short and J 0 bases short, with 11 bases between. Looked up from germline, CDR1 is SNHLY and CDR2 is FYNNEI. Here the CDR3 DNA reads TGTGCCAGCAGCGCCGACAGGTTGAACACTGAAGCTTTCTTT. It specifies CASSADRLNTEAFF.

The rearrangement joins TRBV6-4 to TRBJ2-3, with D hard to call. The CDR3 loop spans 13 amino acids. Germline V gene data show CDR1 as MRHNA and CDR2 as SNTAGT. The V and J ends lost 2 bases and 0 bases respectively, with 3 bases between them. The CDR3 DNA reads as TGTGCCAGCAGTGACAGAAGCACAGATACGCAGTATTTT. Translation: CASSDRSTDTQYF.